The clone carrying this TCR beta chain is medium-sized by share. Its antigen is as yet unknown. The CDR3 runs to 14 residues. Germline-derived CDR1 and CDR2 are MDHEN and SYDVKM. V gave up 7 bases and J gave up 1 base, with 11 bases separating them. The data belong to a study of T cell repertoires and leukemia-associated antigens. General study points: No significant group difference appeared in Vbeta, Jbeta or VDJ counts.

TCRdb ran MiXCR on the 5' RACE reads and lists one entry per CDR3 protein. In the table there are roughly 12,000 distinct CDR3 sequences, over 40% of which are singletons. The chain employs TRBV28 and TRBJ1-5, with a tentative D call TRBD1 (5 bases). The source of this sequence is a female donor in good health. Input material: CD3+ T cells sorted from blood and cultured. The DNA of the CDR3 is TGTGCCAGCAATCAGGGTTTGAGCAATCAGCCCCAGCATTTT. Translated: CASNQGLSNQPQHF.